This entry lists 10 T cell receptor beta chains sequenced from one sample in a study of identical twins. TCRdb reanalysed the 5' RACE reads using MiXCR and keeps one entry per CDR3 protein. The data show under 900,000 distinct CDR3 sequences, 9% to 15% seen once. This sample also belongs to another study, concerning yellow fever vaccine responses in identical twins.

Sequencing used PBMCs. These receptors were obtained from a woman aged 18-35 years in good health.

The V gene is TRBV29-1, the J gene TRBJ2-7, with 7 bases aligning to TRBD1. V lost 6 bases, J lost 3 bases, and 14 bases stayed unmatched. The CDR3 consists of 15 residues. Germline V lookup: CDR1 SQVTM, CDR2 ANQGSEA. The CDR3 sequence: CSVPVTTGSSYEQYF. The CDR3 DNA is TGCAGCGTCCCCGTAACGACAGGGAGCAGCTACGAGCAGTACTTC.

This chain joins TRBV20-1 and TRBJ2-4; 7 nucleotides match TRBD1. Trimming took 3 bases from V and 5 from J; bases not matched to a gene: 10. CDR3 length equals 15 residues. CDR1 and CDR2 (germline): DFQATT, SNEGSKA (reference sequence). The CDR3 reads CSASQPGQTQNIQYF. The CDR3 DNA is TGCAGTGCTAGTCAACCGGGACAGACCCAAAACATTCAGTACTTC.

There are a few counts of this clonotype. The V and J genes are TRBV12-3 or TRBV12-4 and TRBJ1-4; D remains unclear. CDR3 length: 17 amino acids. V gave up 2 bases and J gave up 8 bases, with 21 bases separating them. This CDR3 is CASSLIGDWALWEKLFF. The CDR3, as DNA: TGTGCCAGCAGTTTAATCGGAGATTGGGCGTTATGGGAAAAACTGTTTTTT.

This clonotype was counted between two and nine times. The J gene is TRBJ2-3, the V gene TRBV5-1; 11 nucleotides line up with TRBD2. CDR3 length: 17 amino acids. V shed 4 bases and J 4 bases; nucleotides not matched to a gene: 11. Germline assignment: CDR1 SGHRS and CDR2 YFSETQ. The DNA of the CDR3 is TGCGCCAGCAGCCAAGAACATATAGCGGGAGGGGCAGATACGCAGTATTTT. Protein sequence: CASSQEHIAGGADTQYF.

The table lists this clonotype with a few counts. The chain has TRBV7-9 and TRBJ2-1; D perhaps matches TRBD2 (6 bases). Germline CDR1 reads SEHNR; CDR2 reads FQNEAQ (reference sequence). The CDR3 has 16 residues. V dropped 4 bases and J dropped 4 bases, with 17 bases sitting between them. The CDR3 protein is CASSSNRDFWYNEQFF. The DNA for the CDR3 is TGTGCCAGCAGCTCCAACCGGGACTTCTGGTACAATGAGCAGTTCTTC.

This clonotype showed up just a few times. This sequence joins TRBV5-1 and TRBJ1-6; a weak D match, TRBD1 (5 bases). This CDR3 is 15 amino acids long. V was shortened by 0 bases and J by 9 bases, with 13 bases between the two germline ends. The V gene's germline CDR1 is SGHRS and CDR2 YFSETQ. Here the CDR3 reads CASSLEGEGISPLHF. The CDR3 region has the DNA TGCGCCAGCAGCTTGGAAGGGGAGGGAATTTCACCCCTCCACTTT.

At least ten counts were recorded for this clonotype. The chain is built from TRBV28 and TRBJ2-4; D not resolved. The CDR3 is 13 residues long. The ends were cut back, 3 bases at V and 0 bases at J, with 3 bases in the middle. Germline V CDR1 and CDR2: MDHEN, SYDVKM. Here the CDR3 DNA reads TGTGCCAGCAGTTTGCTAGCCAAAAACATTCAGTACTTC. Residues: CASSLLAKNIQYF. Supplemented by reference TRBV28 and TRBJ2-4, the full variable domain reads DVKVTQSSRYLVKRTGEKVFLECVQDMDHENMFWYRQDPGLGLRLIYFSYDVKMKEKGDIPEGYSVSREKKERFSLILESASTNQTSMYLCASSLLAKNIQYFGAGTRLSVL.

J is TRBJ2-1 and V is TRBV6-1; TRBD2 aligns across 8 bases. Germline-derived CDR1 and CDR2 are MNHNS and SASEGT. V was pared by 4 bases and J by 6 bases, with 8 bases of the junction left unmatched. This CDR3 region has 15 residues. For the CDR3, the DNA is TGTGCCAGCAGTGCCCTAGCGGGCTGGGGCAATGAGCAGTTCTTC. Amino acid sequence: CASSALAGWGNEQFF.

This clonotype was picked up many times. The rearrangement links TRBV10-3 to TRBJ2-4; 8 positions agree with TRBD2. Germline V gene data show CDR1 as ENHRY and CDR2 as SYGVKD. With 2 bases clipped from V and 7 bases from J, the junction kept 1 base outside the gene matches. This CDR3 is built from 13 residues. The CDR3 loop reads CAISEVAGNIQYF. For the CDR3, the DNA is TGTGCCATCAGTGAGGTAGCGGGGAACATTCAGTACTTC.

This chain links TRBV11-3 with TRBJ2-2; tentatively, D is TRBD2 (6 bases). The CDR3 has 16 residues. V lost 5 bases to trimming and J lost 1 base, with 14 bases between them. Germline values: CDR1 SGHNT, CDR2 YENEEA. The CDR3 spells CASSTRGGVNTGELFF. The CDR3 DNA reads TGTGCCAGCAGCACAAGGGGCGGGGTGAACACCGGGGAGCTGTTTTTT.